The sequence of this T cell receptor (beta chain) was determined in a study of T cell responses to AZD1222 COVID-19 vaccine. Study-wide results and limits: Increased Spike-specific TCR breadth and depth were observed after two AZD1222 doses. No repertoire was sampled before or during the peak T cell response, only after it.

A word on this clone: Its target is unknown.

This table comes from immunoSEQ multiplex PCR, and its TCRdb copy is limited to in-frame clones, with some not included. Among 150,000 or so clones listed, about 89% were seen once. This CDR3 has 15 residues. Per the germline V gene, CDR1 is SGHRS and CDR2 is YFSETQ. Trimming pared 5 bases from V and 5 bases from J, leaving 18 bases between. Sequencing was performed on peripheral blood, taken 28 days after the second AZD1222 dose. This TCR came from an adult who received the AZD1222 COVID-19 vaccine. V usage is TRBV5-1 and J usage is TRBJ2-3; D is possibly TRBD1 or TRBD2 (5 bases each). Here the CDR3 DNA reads TGCGCCAGCAGTCGCGCCGGGACCAGAGAAGATACGCAGTATTTT. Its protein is CASSRAGTREDTQYF.